Only one count was recorded for the clone carrying this TCR beta chain. Trimming took 3 bases from V and 3 from J; bases not matched to a gene: 16. CDR3 length: 19 residues. The germline V gene encodes CDR1 LNHDA and CDR2 SQIVND (reference sequence). The data stem from a study of blood T cell repertoires in COVID-19. Study at large: Researchers got acute and convalescent COVID-19 samples from the United States, Italy and Spain. PBMCs, B-cell-depleted T cells, or T cells were the source of the cDNA or gDNA that made up the material.

This table comes from immunoSEQ multiplex PCR, and its TCRdb copy is limited to in-frame clones, with some not included. The repertoire holds roughly 190,000 clones, with approximately 73% as singletons. This chain connects TRBV19 to TRBJ2-2; 7 bases align to TRBD1. The sequence derives from a woman between 50 and 59 years old with acute COVID-19. Material for sequencing was PBMCs or T cells enriched from blood (not recorded which). In nucleotides, the CDR3 is TGTGCCAGTAGTATGTTACCGGGCCTCCGAGACAGGGACACCGGGGAGCTGTTTTTT. Its protein is CASSMLPGLRDRDTGELFF.